In its sample, the clone carrying this TCR beta chain was seen a few times. Its antigen is not identified. The data derive from a study of cytomegalovirus exposure and HLA in healthy donors. Study-level points and caveats: In a later analysis, the majority of CMV-associated beta chains seemingly showed HLA restriction.

The length of the CDR3 is 12 residues. Looked up from germline, CDR1 is SGHDN and CDR2 is FVKESK. V was trimmed by 7 bases and J by 6 bases, leaving 11 bases between them. Use of 60 Vbeta and 13 Jbeta primers characterized the PCR. How the authors handled the data: Unique TCR beta chains totaled some 80 million in a later count, with roughly 12 million of them shared. Assay used: immunoSEQ multiplex PCR; TCRdb lists only in-frame clones, some missing. V, J and clone size are those of that table, while D and trimming were read from the DNA. Found here are 90,000 to 110,000 clones, around 81% of them singletons; the top ten hold about 2%.

The chain joins TRBV14 to TRBJ2-3; D ambiguous. The sequenced sample consisted of PBMCs. This TCR came from a woman aged 25-40 years in good health and CMV-seronegative. CDR3 DNA: TGTGCCAGCATGGAACGCGGTGATACGCAGTATTTT. Translating gives CASMERGDTQYF.